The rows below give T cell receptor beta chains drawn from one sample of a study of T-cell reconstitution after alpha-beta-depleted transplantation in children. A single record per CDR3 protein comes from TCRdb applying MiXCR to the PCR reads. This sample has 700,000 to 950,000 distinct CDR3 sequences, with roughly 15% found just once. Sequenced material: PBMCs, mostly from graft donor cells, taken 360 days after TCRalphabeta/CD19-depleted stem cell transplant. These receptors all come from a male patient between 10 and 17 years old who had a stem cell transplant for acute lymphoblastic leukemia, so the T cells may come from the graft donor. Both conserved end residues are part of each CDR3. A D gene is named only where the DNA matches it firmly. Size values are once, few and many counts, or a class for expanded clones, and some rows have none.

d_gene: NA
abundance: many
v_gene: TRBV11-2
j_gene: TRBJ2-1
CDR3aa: CASSLAPEVAHYNEQFF
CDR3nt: TGTGCCAGCAGCTTAGCCCCGGAGGTAGCCCACTACAATGAGCAGTTCTTC

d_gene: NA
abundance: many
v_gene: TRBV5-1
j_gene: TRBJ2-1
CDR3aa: CASRRGSTDYNEQFF
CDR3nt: TGCGCCAGCAGGCGTGGATCGACAGATTACAATGAGCAGTTCTTC

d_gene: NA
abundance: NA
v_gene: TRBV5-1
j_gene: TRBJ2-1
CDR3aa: CASSFPAGSRINEQFF
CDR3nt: TGCGCCAGCAGCTTCCCCGCCGGGAGCAGAATCAATGAGCAGTTCTTC

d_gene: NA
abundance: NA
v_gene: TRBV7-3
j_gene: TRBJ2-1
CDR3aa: CASSLTTTNNEQFF
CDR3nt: TGTGCCAGCAGCTTAACAACTACTAACAATGAGCAGTTCTTC

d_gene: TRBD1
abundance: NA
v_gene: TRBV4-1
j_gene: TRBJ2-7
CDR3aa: CASSQQGQGSYGVGQYF
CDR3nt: TGCGCCAGCAGCCAACAAGGACAGGGGTCTTATGGGGTTGGGCAGTACTTC

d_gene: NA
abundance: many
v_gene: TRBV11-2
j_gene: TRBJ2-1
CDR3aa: CASSFTLNEQFF
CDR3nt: TGTGCCAGCAGCTTCACGTTGAATGAGCAGTTCTTC

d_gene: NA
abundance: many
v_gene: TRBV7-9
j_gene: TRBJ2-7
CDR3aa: CASSFRQPTYEQYF
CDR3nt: TGTGCCAGCAGCTTTCGACAGCCAACCTACGAGCAGTACTTC

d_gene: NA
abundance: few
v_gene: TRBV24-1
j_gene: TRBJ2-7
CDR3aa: CATRGNRDYEQYF
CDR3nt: TGTGCCACCAGAGGAAACAGGGACTACGAGCAGTACTTC

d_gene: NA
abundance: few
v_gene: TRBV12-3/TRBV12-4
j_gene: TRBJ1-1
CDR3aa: CASSSGPTEAFF
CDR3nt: TGTGCCAGCAGTTCCGGCCCAACTGAAGCTTTCTTT

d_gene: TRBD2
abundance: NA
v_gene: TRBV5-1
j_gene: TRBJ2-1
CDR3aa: CASMVGGEYNEQFF
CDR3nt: TGCGCCAGCATGGTCGGGGGGGAGTACAATGAGCAGTTCTTC

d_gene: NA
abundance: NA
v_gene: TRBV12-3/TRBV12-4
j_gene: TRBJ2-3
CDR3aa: CASNPGLGTDTQYF
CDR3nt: TGTGCCAGCAACCCCGGGTTGGGTACAGATACGCAGTATTTT

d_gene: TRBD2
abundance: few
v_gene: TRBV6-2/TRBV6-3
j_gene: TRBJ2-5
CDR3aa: CASSFALAGTLETQYF
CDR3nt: TGTGCCAGCAGTTTCGCACTAGCGGGAACCCTAGAGACCCAGTACTTC

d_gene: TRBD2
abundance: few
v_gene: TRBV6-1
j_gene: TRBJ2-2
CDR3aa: CASSLLAGGPDGELFF
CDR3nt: TGTGCCAGCAGCCTCCTAGCGGGAGGGCCGGACGGGGAGCTGTTTTTT

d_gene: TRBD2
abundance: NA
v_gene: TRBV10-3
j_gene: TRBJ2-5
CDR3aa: CAISEGLAGVSQETQYF
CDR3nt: TGTGCCATCAGTGAAGGTCTAGCGGGGGTCTCCCAAGAGACCCAGTACTTC

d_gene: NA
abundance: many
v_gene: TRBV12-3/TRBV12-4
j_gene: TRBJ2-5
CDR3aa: CASSLVSYLGETQYF
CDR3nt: TGTGCCAGCAGTTTAGTGAGTTACTTGGGGGAGACCCAGTACTTC

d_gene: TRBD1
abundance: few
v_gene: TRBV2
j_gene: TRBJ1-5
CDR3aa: CASSSRQGAINQPQHF
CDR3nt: TGTGCCAGCAGTTCCCGACAGGGGGCGATCAATCAGCCCCAGCATTTT

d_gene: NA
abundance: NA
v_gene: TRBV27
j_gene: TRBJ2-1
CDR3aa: CASSLWGTGEQFF
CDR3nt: TGTGCCAGCAGTCTTTGGGGGACGGGTGAGCAGTTCTTC

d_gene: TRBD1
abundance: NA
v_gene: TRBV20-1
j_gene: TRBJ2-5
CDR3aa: CSASDDRGFETQYF
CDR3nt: TGCAGTGCTAGCGACGACAGGGGGTTTGAGACCCAGTACTTC

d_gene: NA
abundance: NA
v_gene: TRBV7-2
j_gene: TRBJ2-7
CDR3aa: CAISLALRGWTGNYEQYF
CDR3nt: TGTGCCATCAGTTTAGCGCTTAGGGGCTGGACGGGAAATTACGAGCAGTACTTC

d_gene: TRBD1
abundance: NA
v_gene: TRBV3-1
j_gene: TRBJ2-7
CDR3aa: CASSPITGAVYEQYF
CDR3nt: TGTGCCAGCAGTCCAATTACAGGGGCCGTCTACGAGCAGTACTTC

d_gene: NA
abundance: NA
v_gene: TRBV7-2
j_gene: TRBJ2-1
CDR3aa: CASSPSRSAYNEQFF
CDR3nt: TGTGCCAGCAGCCCGTCTAGAAGCGCCTACAATGAGCAGTTCTTC

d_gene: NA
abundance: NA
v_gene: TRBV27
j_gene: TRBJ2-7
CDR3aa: CASGSTGREQYF
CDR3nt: TGTGCCAGCGGGTCTACAGGGCGCGAGCAGTACTTC

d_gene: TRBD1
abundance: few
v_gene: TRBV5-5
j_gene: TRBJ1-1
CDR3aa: CASSIRDRRLNTEAFF
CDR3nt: TGTGCCAGCAGCATTCGGGACAGGAGGTTGAACACTGAAGCTTTCTTT

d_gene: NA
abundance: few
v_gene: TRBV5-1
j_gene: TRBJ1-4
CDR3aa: CASSSATSTNEKLFF
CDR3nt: TGCGCCAGCAGTTCGGCCACCTCCACTAATGAAAAACTGTTTTTT

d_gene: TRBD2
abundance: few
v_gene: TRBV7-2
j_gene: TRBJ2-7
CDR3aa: CASSFRTSSSYEQYF
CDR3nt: TGTGCCAGCAGCTTTCGGACTAGCAGTTCCTACGAGCAGTACTTC

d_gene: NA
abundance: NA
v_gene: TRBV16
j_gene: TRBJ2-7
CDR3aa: CASSTADTYEQYF
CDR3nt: TGTGCCAGCAGCACGGCAGATACCTACGAGCAGTACTTC

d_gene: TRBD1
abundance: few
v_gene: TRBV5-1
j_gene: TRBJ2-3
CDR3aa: CASSLPGTGTTDTQYF
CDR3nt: TGCGCCAGCAGCTTACCCGGGACAGGGACCACAGATACGCAGTATTTT

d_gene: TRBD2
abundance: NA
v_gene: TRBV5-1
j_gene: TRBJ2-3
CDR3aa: CASSLQRETQNGRQYF
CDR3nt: TGCGCCAGCAGCTTGCAGCGGGAAACCCAAAATGGACGGCAGTATTTT

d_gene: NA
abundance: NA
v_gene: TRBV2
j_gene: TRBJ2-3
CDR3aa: CASRPPGVKDTQYF
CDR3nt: TGTGCCAGCCGGCCCCCAGGAGTCAAAGATACGCAGTATTTT

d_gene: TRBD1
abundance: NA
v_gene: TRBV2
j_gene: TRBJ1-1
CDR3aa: CASRYRGLGNTEAFF
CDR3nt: TGTGCCAGCAGGTACAGGGGGCTAGGGAACACTGAAGCTTTCTTT

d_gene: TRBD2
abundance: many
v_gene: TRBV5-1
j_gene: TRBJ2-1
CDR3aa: CASSMGLAPYYNEQFF
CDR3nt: TGCGCCAGCAGCATGGGACTAGCTCCGTACTACAATGAGCAGTTCTTC

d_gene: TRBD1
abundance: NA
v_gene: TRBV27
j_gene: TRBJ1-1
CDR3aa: CASSPGGTMNTEAFF
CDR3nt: TGTGCCAGCAGTCCAGGGGGGACCATGAACACTGAAGCTTTCTTT

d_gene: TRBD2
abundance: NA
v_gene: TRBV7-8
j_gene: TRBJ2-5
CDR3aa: CASSSGVLAGGSQETQYF
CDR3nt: TGTGCCAGCAGCTCCGGGGTTTTAGCGGGAGGTAGCCAAGAGACCCAGTACTTC